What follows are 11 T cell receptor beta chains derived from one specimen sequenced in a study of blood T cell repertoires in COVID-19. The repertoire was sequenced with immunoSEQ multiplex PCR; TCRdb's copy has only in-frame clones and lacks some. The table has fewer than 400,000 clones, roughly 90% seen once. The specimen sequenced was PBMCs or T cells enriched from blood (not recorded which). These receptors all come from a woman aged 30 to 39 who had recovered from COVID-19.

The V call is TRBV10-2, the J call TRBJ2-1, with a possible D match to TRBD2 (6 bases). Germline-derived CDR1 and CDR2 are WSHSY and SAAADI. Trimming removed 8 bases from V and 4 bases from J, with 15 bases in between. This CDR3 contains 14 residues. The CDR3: CASVGDSLYNEQFF. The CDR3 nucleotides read TGCGCCAGCGTAGGGGACTCCCTGTACAATGAGCAGTTCTTC.

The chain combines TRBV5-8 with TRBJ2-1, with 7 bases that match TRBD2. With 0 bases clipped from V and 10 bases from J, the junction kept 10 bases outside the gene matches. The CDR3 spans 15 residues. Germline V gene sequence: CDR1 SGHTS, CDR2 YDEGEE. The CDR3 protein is CASSLAPGLVAEQFF. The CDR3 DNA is TGTGCCAGCAGCTTGGCCCCCGGACTAGTCGCGGAGCAGTTCTTC. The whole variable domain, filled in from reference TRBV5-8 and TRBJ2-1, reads EAGVTQSPTHLIKTRGQQATLRCSPISGHTSVYWYQQALGLGLQFLLWYDEGEERNRGNFPPRFSGRQFPNYSSELNVNALELEDSALYLCASSLAPGLVAEQFFGPGTRLTVL.

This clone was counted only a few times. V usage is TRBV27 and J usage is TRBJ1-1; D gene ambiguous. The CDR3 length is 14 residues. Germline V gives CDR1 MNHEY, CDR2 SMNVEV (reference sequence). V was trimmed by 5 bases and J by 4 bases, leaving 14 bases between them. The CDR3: CASSALSPGTEAFF. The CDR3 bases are TGTGCCAGCAGTGCACTTTCACCTGGCACTGAAGCTTTCTTT.

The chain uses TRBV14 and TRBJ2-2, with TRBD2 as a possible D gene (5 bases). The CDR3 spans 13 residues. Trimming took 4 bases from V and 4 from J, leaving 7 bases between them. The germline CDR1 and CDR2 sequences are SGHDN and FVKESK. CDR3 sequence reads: CASSLSGTGELFF. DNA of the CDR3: TGTGCCAGCAGCCTAAGCGGCACCGGGGAGCTGTTTTTT.

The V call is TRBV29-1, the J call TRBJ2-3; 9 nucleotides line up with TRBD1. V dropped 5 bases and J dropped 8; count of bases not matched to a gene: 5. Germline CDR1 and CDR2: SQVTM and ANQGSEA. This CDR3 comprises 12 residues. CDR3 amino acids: CSVTTGGGTQYF. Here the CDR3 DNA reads TGCAGCGTTACCACAGGGGGCGGTACGCAGTATTTT.

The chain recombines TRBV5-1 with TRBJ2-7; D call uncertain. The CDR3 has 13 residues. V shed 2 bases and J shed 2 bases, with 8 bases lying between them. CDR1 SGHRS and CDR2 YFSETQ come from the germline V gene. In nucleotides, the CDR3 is TGCGCCAGCAGCTTCTCGGTTACCTACGAGCAGTACTTC. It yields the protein CASSFSVTYEQYF. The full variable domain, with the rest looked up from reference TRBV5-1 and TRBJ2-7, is KAGVTQTPRYLIKTRGQQVTLSCSPISGHRSVSWYQQTPGQGLQFLFEYFSETQRNKGNFPGRFSGRQFSNSRSEMNVSTLELGDSALYLCASSFSVTYEQYFGPGTRLTVT.

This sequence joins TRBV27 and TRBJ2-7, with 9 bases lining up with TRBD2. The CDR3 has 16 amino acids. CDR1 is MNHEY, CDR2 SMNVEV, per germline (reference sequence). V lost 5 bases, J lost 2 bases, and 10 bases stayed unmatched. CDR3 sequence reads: CASSGGGRGLTYEQYF. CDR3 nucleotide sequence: TGTGCCAGCAGTGGGGGCGGGAGGGGCCTTACCTACGAGCAGTACTTC.

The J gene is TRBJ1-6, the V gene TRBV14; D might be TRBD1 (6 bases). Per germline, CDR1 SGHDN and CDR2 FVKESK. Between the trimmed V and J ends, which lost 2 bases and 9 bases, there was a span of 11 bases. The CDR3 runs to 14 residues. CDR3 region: CASSQLGGLSPLHF. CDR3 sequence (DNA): TGTGCCAGCAGCCAACTCGGGGGGCTTTCACCCCTCCACTTT.

CDR3 DNA: TGCAGTGCTTCGGGTGACTATGGCTACACCTTC. This sequence encodes CSASGDYGYTF. J is TRBJ1-2 and V is TRBV20-1; D is unclear. CDR1 is DFQATT and CDR2 is SNEGSKA in the germline V gene (reference sequence). There are 11 residues in the CDR3. The V and J ends lost 5 bases and 3 bases respectively, with 7 bases between them.

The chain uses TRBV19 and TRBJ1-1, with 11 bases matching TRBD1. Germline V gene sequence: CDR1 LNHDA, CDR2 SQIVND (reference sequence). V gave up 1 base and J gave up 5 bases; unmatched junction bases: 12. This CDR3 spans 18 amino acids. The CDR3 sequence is CASSIGAGQGARGTEAFF. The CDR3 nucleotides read TGTGCCAGTAGTATAGGTGCTGGACAGGGGGCTAGGGGTACTGAAGCTTTCTTT.

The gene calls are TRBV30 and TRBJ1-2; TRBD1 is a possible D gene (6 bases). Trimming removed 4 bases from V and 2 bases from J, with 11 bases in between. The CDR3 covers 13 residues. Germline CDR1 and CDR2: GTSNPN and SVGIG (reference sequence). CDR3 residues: CAWNQGNNYGYTF. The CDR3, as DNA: TGTGCCTGGAACCAGGGGAACAACTATGGCTACACCTTC.